This is a list of T cell receptor beta chains from one sample in a study of glioma-infiltrating T cells after dendritic cell vaccination. Method: immunoSEQ multiplex PCR; TCRdb's copy keeps in-frame clones and lacks some. The sample has around 96,000 clones, 70% to 80% seen once; the top ten hold 5.5% to 7%. The sample was blood, taken before dendritic cell vaccination. All receptors derive from a human donor with glioblastoma. Both conserved end residues are trimmed from each CDR3. The D gene is left open where the match is weak. Part of the rows lack a size; the others show once, few, many or a class for expanded clones.

D gene	V gene	clone size	J gene	CDR3 protein
NA	TRBV28	NA	TRBJ1-4	ASSLLHEKLF
NA	TRBV6-1	NA	TRBJ1-2	ASSDLIGASRYT
TRBD1	TRBV6-5	NA	TRBJ1-5	ASSLQGTNQPQH
TRBD2	TRBV5-1	NA	TRBJ2-2	ASSLRMVGLAGSGGELF
NA	TRBV30	NA	TRBJ1-6	AWSLSSPLH
TRBD1	TRBV5-1	NA	TRBJ1-4	ASGLGTGVNEKLF
NA	TRBV18	NA	TRBJ1-1	ASSLQGPNTEAF
NA	TRBV2	NA	TRBJ2-1	ASSARLAPTPVWQF
TRBD1	TRBV4-2	NA	TRBJ1-2	ASSHIKGDRGRLDYGYT
NA	TRBV7-3	NA	TRBJ1-1	ASSLGVDTEAF
TRBD2	TRBV2	NA	TRBJ2-1	ASSGLGGAIGEQF
NA	TRBV5-1	NA	TRBJ2-1	ASSLGALTENNEQF
NA	TRBV30	NA	TRBJ2-2	ALRGQTHTGELF
NA	TRBV4-1	NA	TRBJ1-1	ASSHSGGRRTEAF
NA	TRBV5-1	NA	TRBJ1-2	ASSFLPVTDYGYT
TRBD1	TRBV7-9	NA	TRBJ1-2	ASSFGTGVNGYT
TRBD1	TRBV28	few	TRBJ2-7	ASSLSGTATYEQY
TRBD1	TRBV29-1	NA	TRBJ1-1	SVGTGTGIRNTEAF
NA	TRBV7-9	NA	TRBJ2-5	ASSLDTAQETQY
NA	TRBV30	NA	TRBJ1-1	AWTADRNLNTEAF
TRBD1	TRBV14	NA	TRBJ1-2	ASSQTMTGAGGYT
NA	TRBV18	NA	TRBJ1-1	ASSRSNPGLGGNTEAF
TRBD2	TRBV28	NA	TRBJ2-3	ASSLLAGVADTQY
NA	TRBV30	NA	TRBJ1-1	AWRGGQGHSMNTEAF
TRBD2	TRBV19	NA	TRBJ2-3	ASSIGRAGGPRTDTQY
TRBD2	TRBV30	NA	TRBJ2-7	ALTSPYEQY
TRBD1	TRBV27	NA	TRBJ2-6	ASRPQGVAGANVLT
NA	TRBV30	NA	TRBJ1-2	AWRSLGEGLYGYT
TRBD2	TRBV4-1	NA	TRBJ2-1	ASSQGVGWTSGNNEQF
TRBD2	TRBV6-6	NA	TRBJ2-1	ASSWTSGAYNEQF
NA	TRBV10-3	NA	TRBJ2-7	AISNGGLWYEQY
TRBD1	TRBV7-6	NA	TRBJ1-1	ASSLGPGQGNHF
NA	TRBV2	NA	TRBJ2-3	ASSDGGLDTQY
TRBD1	TRBV5-1	NA	TRBJ2-1	ASSDQGVPAEQF
NA	TRBV30	NA	TRBJ2-2	AWGEYTGELF
NA	TRBV30	once	TRBJ1-2	AWSFGGGYGYT
TRBD1	TRBV7-8	NA	TRBJ1-4	ASSGGQGQNEKLF
NA	TRBV5-1	NA	TRBJ1-6	ASSLVPSGGSSPLH
NA	TRBV7-9	NA	TRBJ2-5	ASSLSGGAVWQETQY
TRBD2	TRBV5-4	few	TRBJ2-7	ASSLPGTSGTYEQY
NA	TRBV5-6	NA	TRBJ2-7	ASSSRDKTYEQY
NA	TRBV6-4	NA	TRBJ1-1	ASSTQRNTEAF